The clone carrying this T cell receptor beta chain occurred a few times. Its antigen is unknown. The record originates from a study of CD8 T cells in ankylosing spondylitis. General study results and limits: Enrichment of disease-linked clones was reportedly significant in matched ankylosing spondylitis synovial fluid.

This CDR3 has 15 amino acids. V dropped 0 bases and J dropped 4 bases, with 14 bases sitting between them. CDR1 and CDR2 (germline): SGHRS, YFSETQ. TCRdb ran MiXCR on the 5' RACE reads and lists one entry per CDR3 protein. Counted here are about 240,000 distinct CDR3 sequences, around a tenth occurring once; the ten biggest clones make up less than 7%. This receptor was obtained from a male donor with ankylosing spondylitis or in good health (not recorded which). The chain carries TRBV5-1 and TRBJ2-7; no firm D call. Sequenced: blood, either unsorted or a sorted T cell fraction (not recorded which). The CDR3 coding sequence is TGCGCCAGCAGCTTGGTCGGGCTAGTCGGGTACGAGCAGTACTTC. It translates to CASSLVGLVGYEQYF.